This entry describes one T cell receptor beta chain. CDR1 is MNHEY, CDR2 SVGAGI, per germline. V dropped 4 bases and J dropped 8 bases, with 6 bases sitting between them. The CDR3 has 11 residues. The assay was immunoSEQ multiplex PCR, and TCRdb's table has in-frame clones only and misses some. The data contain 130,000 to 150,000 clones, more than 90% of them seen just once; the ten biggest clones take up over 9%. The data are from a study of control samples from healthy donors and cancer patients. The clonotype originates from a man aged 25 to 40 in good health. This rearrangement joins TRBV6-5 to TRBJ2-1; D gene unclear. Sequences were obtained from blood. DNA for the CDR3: TGTGCCAGCAGTTTCGATTATGAGCAGTTCTTC. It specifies CASSFDYEQFF.